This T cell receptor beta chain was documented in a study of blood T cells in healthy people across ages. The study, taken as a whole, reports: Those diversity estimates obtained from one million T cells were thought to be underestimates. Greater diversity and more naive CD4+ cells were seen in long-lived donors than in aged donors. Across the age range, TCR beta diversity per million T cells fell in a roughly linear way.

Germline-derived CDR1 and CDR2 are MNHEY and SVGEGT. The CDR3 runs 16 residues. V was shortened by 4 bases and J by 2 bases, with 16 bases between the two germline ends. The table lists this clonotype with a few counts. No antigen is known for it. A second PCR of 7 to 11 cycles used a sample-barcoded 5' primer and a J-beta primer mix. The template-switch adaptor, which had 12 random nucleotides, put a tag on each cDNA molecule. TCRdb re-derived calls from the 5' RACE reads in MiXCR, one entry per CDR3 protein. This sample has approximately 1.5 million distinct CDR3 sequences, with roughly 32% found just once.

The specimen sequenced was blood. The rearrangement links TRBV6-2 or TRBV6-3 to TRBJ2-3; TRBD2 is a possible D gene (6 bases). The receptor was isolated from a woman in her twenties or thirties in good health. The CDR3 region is CASSSLRGLDTDTQYF. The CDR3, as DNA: TGTGCCAGCAGTTCCCTCCGGGGACTGGACACAGATACGCAGTATTTT.